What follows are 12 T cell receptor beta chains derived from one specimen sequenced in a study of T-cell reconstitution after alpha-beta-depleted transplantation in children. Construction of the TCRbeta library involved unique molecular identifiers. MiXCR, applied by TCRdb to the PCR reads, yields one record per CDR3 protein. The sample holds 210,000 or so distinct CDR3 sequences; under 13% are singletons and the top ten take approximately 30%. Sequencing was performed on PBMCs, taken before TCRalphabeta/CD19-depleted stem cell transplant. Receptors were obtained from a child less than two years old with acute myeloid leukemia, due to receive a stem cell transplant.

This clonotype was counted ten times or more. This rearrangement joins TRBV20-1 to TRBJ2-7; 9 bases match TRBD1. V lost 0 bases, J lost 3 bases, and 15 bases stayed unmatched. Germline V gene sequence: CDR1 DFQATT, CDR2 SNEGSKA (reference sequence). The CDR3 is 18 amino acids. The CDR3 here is CSARERTGATHLIYEQYF. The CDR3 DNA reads TGCAGTGCTAGAGAGAGGACAGGGGCAACCCATCTGATCTACGAGCAGTACTTC.

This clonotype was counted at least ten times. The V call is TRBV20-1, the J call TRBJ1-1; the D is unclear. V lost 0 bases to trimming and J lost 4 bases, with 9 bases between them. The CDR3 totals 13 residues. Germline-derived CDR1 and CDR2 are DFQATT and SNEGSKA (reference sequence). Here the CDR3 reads CSARDNGVTEAFF. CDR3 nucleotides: TGCAGTGCTAGAGATAATGGGGTCACTGAAGCTTTCTTT.

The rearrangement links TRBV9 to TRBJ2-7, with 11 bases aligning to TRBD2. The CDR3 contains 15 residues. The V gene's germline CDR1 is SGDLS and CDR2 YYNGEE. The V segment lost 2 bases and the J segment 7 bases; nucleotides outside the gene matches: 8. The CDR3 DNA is TGTGCCAGCAGCGTCACTAGCGGGAGAATGAGGGAGCAGTACTTC. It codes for CASSVTSGRMREQYF.

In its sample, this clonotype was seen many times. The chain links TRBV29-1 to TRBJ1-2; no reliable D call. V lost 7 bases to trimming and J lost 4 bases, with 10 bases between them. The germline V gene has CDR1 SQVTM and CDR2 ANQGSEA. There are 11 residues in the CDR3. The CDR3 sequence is CSAGHLYGYTF. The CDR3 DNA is TGCAGCGCGGGTCATCTCTATGGCTACACCTTC. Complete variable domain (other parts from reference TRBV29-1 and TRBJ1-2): SAVISQKPSRDICQRGTSLTIQCQVDSQVTMMFWYRQQPGQSLTLIATANQGSEATYESGFVIDKFPISRPNLTFSTLTVSNMSPEDSSIYLCSAGHLYGYTFGSGTRLTVV.

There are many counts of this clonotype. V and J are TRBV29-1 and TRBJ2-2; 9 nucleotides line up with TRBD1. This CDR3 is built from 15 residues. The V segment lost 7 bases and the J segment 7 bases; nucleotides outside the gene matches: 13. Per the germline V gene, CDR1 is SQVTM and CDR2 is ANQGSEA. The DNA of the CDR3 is TGCAGCGCTTATCCGGGACAGGGATCCATCGGGGAGCTGTTTTTT. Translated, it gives CSAYPGQGSIGELFF.

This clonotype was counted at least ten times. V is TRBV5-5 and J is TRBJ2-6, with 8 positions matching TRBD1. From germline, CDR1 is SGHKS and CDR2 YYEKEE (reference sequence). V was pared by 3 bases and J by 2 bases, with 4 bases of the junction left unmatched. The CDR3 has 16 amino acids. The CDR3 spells CASSSQGATGANVLTF. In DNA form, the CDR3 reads TGTGCCAGCAGCTCGCAGGGGGCCACTGGGGCCAACGTCCTGACTTTC.

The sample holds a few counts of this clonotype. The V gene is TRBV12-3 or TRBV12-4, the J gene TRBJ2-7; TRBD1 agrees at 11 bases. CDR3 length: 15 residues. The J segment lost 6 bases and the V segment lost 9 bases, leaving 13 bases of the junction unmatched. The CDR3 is CASLIDGQGASEQYF. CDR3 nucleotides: TGTGCCAGTTTGATTGACGGACAGGGGGCGAGCGAGCAGTACTTC.

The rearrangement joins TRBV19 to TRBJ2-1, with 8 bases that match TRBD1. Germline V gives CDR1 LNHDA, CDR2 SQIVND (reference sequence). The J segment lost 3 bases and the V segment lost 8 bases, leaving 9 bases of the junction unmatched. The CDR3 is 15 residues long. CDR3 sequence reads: CASGWTGNYYNEQFF. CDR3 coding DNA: TGTGCCAGTGGATGGACAGGGAATTACTACAATGAGCAGTTCTTC.

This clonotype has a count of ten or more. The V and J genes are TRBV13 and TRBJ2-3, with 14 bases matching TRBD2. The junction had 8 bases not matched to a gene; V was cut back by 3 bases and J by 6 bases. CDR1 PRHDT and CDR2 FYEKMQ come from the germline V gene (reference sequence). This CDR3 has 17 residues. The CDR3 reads CASSFLGLAGVWDTQYF. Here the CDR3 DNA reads TGTGCCAGCAGCTTCTTGGGACTAGCGGGAGTTTGGGATACGCAGTATTTT.

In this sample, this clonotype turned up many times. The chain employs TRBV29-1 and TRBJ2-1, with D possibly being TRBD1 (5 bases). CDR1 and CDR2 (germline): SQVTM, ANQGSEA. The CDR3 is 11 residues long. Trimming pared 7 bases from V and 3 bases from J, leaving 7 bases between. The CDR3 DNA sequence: TGCAGCGCTGACAGCTACAATGAGCAGTTCTTC. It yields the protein CSADSYNEQFF.

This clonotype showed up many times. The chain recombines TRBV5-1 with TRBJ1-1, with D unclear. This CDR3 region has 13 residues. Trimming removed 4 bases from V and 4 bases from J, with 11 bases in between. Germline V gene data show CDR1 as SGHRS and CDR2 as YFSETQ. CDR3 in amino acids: CASSETVSTEAFF. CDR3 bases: TGCGCCAGCAGCGAGACGGTGTCCACTGAAGCTTTCTTT.

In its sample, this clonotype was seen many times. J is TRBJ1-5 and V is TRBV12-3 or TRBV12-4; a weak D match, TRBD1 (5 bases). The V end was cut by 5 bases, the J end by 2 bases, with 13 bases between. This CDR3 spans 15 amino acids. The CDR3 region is CASSQLGGGNQPQHF. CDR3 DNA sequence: TGTGCCAGCAGTCAGCTAGGAGGGGGCAATCAGCCCCAGCATTTT.